This T cell receptor beta chain was recovered during a study of prognosis after radiotherapy for stage I lung cancer. Study-level information: There were no patients who received concurrent therapy with stereotactic body radiotherapy.

Peripheral blood was collected in volumes of roughly 6 milliliters at each of two time points. Two-round multiplex PCR, the amplification method, yielded TCR beta CDR3 from genomic DNA. Specific primers for each TRBV and TRBJ gene were what first-round PCR used. Via MiXCR, TCRdb re-called the multiplex PCR reads, giving one row per CDR3 protein. The sample carries approximately 41,000 distinct CDR3 sequences, approximately 25% recorded once. The CDR3 loop spans 14 amino acids. The V gene's germline CDR1 is SGDLS and CDR2 YYNGEE. Between the trimmed V and J ends, which lost 4 bases and 0 bases, there was a span of 8 bases. This clonotype was seen at least ten times.

Sequencing was performed on PBMCs, taken before or after stereotactic body radiation therapy (not recorded which). The V gene is TRBV9, the J gene TRBJ1-5, with unresolved D. The clonotype comes from a donor aged 50 or older with non-small cell lung cancer. The CDR3 bases are TGTGCCAGCAGCAGGGCTCATAGCAATCAGCCCCAGCATTTT. Protein: CASSRAHSNQPQHF.